This TCR beta chain originates from a study of cytotoxic CD8 clonotypes in ibrutinib-treated CLL. Whole-study results and caveats: Elevated clonality accompanied ibrutinib response, with a return toward baseline values at progression.

The repertoire was sequenced with immunoSEQ multiplex PCR; TCRdb's copy has only in-frame clones and lacks some. The data show fewer than 150,000 clones, with 84% seen just once and roughly 3.1% held by the top ten. Deletions cut 1 base from V and 4 bases from J, with 8 bases between. Germline CDR1 and CDR2: GTSNPN and SVGIG (reference sequence). The CDR3 runs 14 residues. Turning to this clone: Its antigen is unknown.

Genomic DNA in a quantity of about 2.1 micrograms was derived from cryopreserved PBMCs for TCR beta libraries. Sequenced material: PBMCs, taken after 24 months of ibrutinib treatment. The TCR originated in a human donor with chronic lymphocytic leukemia. The chain joins TRBV30 to TRBJ1-6; D uncertain. The CDR3: CAWSAQVYNSPLHF. The CDR3 DNA is TGTGCCTGGAGTGCCCAAGTATATAATTCACCCCTCCACTTT. The full variable domain, in which reference TRBV30 and TRBJ1-6 provide the parts outside the CDR3, is SQTIHQWPATLVQPVGSPLSLECTVEGTSNPNLYWYRQAAGRGLQLLFYSVGIGQISSEVPQNLSASRPQDRQFILSSKKLLLSDSGFYLCAWSAQVYNSPLHFGNGTRLTVT.